This T cell receptor beta chain was observed in a study of technical replicates of blood from a few donors. The data were produced by immunoSEQ multiplex PCR, yet TCRdb's version contains in-frame clones alone and is incomplete. The sample lists 85,000 to 100,000 clones, roughly 96% occurring once. The CDR3 length is 15 residues. Germline V gives CDR1 SGHAT, CDR2 FQNNGV. V was clipped by 0 bases and J by 4 bases; unmatched bases: 3. Sequenced material: T cells isolated from PBMCs. The sequence was obtained from a human donor in good health. The chain is built from TRBV11-2 and TRBJ2-7, with 10 bases that match TRBD2. CDR3 residues: CASSLDLAGEYEQYF. The CDR3 nucleotides read TGTGCCAGCAGCTTAGATCTAGCGGGGGAGTACGAGCAGTACTTC.